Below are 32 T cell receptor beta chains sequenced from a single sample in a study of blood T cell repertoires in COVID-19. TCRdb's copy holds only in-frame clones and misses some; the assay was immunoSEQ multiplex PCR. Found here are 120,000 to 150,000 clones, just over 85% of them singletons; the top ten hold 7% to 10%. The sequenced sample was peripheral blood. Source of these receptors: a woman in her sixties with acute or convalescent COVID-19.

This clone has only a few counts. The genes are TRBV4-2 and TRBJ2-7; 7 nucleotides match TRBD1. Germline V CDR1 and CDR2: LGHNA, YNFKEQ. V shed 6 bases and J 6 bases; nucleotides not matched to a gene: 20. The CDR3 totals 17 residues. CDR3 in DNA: TGTGCCAGCAGTCGATCCCAGACAGGGAATAGCGCCGGCGAGCAGTACTTC. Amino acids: CASSRSQTGNSAGEQYF.

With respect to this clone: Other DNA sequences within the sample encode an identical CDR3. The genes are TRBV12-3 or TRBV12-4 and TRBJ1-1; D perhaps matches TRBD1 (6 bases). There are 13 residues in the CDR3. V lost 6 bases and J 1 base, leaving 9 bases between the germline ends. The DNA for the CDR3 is TGTGCCAGCAGCCCGGGACAGAACACTGAAGCTTTCTTT. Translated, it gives CASSPGQNTEAFF.

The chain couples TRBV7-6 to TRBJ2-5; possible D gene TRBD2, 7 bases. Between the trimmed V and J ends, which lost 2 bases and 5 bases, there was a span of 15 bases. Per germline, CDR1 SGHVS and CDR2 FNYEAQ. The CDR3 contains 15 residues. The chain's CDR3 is CASSLIPGGMETQYF. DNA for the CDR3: TGTGCCAGCAGCTTAATCCCGGGGGGCATGGAGACCCAGTACTTC. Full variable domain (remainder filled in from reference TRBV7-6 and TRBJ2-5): GAGVSQSPRYKVTKRGQDVALRCDPISGHVSLYWYRQALGQGPEFLTYFNYEAQQDKSGLPNDRFSAERPEGSISTLTIQRTEQRDSAMYRCASSLIPGGMETQYFGPGTRLLVL.

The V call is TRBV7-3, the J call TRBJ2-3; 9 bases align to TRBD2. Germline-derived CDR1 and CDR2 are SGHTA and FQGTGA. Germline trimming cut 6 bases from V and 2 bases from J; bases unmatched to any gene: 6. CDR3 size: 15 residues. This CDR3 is CASRRAGGPTDTQYF. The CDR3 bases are TGTGCCAGCAGGCGGGCGGGGGGGCCCACAGATACGCAGTATTTT.

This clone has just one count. The CDR3 here is CASSQGSEAFF. Written as DNA, the CDR3 is TGTGCCAGCAGCCAGGGTTCTGAAGCTTTCTTT. The chain couples TRBV12-3 or TRBV12-4 to TRBJ1-1, with D possibly matching TRBD1 (5 bases). The germline V and J ends were trimmed by 6 bases and 6 bases, with 8 bases remaining between them. The CDR3 totals 11 residues.

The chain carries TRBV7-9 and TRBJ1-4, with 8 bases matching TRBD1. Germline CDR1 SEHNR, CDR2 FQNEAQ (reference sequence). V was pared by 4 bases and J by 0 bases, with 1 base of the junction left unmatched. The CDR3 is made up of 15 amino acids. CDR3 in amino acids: CASSSRGPTNEKLFF. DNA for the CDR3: TGTGCCAGCAGCTCCAGGGGGCCAACTAATGAAAAACTGTTTTTT.

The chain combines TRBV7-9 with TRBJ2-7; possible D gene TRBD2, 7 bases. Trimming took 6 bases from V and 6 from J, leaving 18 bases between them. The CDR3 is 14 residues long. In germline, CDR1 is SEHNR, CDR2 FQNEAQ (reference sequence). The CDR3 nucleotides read TGTGCCAGCAGTAAAGGGGGGGCAGGCGGCGAGCAGTACTTC. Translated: CASSKGGAGGEQYF.

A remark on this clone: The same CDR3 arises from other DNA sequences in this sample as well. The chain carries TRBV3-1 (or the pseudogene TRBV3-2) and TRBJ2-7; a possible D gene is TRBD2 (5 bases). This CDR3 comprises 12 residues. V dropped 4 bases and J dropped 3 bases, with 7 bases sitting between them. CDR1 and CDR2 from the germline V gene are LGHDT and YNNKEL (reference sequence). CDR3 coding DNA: TGTGCCAGCAGCCTCGGAGGCTACGAGCAGTACTTC. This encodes CASSLGGYEQYF.

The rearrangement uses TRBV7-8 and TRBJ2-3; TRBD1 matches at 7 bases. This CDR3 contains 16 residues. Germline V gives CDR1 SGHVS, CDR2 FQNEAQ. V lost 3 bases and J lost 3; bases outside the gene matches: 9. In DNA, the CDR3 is TGTGCCAGCAGCTTTTTGCCAGGGGGTGTAACAGATACGCAGTATTTT. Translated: CASSFLPGGVTDTQYF.

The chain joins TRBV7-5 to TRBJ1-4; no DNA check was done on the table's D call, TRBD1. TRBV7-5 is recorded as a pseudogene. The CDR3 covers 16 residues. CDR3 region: CARSRQTVSTNEKLFF. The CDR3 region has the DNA TGTGCCAGAAGCCGGCAGACAGTTTCAACTAATGAAAAACTGTTTTTT.

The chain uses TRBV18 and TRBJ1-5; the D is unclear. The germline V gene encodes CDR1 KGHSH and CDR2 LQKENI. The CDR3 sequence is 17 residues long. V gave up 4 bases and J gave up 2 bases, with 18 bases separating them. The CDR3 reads CASSLTVEAFGNQPQHF. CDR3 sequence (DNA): TGTGCCAGCTCACTCACAGTAGAAGCATTTGGCAATCAGCCCCAGCATTTT. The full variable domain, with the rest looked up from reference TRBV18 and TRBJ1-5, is NAGVMQNPRHLVRRRGQEARLRCSPMKGHSHVYWYRQLPEEGLKFMVYLQKENIIDESGMPKERFSAEFPKEGPSILRIQQVVRGDSAAYFCASSLTVEAFGNQPQHFGDGTRLSIL.

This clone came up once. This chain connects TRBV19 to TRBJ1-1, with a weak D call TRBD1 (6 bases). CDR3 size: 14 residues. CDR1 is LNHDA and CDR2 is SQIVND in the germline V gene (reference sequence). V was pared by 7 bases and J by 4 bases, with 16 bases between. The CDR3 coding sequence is TGTGCCAGTAATGTAGGGGGGGCTGGCACTGAAGCTTTCTTT. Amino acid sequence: CASNVGGAGTEAFF.

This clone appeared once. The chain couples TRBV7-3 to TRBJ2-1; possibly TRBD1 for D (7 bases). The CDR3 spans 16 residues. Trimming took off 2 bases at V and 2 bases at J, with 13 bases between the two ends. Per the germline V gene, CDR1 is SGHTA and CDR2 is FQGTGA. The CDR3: CASSLPTGRTYNEQFF. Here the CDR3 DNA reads TGTGCCAGCAGCTTACCGACAGGGAGGACCTACAATGAGCAGTTCTTC.

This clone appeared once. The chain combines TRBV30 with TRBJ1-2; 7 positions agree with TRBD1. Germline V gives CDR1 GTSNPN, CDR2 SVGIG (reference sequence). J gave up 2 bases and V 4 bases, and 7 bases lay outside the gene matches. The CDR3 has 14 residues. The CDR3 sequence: CAWTAGTANYGYTF. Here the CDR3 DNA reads TGTGCCTGGACCGCCGGGACAGCAAACTATGGCTACACCTTC.

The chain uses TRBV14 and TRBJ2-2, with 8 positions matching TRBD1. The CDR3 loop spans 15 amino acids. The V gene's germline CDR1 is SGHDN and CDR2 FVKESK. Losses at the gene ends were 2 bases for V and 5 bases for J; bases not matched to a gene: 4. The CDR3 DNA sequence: TGTGCCAGCAGCCAACCTACAGGGGGGACCGGGGAGCTGTTTTTT. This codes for CASSQPTGGTGELFF.

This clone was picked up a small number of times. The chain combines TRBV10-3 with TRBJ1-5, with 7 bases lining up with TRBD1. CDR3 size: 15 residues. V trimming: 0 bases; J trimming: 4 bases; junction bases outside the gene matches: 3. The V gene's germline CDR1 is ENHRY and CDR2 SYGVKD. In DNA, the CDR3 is TGTGCCATCAGTGAGTCGGGACAGAATAATCAGCCCCAGCATTTT. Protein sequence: CAISESGQNNQPQHF.

The CDR3 coding sequence is TGCGCCAGCAGTGAGTCGCAAGGGGGGGCCTACAATGAGCAGTTCTTC. As protein: CASSESQGGAYNEQFF. The chain has TRBV10-1 and TRBJ2-1; tentative D call: TRBD2 (7 bases). The length of the CDR3 is 16 residues. Germline V CDR1 and CDR2: WNHNN, SYGVQD (reference sequence). The V and J ends lost 0 bases and 2 bases respectively, with 11 bases between them.

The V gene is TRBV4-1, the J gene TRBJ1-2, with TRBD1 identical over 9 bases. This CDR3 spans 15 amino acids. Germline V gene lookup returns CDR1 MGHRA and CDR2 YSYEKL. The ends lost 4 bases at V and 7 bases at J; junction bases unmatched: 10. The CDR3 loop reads CASSPGQGKDGGYTF. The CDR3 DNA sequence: TGCGCCAGCAGCCCCGGACAGGGGAAGGATGGTGGCTACACCTTC.

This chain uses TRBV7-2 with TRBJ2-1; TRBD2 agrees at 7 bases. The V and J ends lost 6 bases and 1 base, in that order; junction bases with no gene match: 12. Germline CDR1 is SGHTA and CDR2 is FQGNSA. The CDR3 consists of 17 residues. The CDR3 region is CASRRVGLDRSYNEQFF. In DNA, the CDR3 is TGTGCCAGCAGGAGGGTTGGACTAGACCGATCCTACAATGAGCAGTTCTTC.

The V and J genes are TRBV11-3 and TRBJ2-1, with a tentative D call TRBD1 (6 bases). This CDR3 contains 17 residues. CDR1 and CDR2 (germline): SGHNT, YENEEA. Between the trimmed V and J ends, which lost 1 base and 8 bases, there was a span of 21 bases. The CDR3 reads CASSLAQGPLERYEQFF. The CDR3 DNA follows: TGTGCCAGCAGCTTAGCACAGGGCCCTCTAGAAAGATATGAGCAGTTCTTC.

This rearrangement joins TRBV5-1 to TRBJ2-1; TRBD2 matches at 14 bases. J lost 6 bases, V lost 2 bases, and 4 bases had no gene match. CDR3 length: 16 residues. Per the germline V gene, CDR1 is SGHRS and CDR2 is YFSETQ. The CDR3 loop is CASSFTTSGGVNEQFF. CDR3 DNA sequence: TGCGCCAGCAGCTTTACGACTAGCGGGGGGGTCAATGAGCAGTTCTTC. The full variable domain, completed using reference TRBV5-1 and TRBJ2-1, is KAGVTQTPRYLIKTRGQQVTLSCSPISGHRSVSWYQQTPGQGLQFLFEYFSETQRNKGNFPGRFSGRQFSNSRSEMNVSTLELGDSALYLCASSFTTSGGVNEQFFGPGTRLTVL.

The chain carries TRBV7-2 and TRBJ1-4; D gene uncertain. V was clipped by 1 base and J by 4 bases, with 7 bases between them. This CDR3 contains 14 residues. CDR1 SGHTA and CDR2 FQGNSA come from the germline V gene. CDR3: CASSLGTFNEKLFF. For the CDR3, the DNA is TGTGCCAGCAGCTTAGGGACTTTTAATGAAAAACTGTTTTTT.

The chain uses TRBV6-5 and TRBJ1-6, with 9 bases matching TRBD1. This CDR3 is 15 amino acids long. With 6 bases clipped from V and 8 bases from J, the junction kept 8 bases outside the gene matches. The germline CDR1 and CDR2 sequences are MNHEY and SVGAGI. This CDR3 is CASSPRTGAHSPLHF. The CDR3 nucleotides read TGTGCCAGCAGCCCAAGGACAGGGGCACATTCACCCCTCCACTTT.

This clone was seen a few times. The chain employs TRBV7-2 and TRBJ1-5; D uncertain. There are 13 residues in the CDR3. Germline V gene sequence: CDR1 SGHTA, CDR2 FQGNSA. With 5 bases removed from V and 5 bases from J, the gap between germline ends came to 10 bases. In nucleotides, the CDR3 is TGTGCCAGCAGCGCGAGGGCCTATCAGCCCCAGCATTTT. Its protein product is CASSARAYQPQHF.

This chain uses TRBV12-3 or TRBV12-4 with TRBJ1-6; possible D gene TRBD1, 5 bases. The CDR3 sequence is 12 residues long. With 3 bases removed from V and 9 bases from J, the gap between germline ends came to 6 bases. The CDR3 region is CASSFRGSPLHF. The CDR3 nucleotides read TGTGCCAGCAGTTTTAGGGGTTCACCCCTCCACTTT.

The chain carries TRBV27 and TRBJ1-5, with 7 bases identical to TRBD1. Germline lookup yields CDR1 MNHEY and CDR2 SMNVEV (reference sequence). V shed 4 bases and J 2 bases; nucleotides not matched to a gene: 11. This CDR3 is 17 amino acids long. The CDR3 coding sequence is TGTGCCAGCAGTTCCGACTACAGGGGAGGCGGCAATCAGCCCCAGCATTTT. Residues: CASSSDYRGGGNQPQHF.

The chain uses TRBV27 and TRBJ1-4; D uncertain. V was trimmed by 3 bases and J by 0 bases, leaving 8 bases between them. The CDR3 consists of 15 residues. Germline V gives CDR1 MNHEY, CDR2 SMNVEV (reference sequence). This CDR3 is CASSLSRSTNEKLFF. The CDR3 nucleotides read TGTGCCAGCAGTTTGAGCAGGTCAACTAATGAAAAACTGTTTTTT.

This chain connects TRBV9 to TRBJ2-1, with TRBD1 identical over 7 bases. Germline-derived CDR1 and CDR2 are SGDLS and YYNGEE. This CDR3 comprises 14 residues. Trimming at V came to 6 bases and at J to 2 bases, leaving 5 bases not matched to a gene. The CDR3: CASNPQGAYNEQFF. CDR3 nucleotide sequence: TGTGCCAGCAACCCCCAGGGGGCCTACAATGAGCAGTTCTTC.

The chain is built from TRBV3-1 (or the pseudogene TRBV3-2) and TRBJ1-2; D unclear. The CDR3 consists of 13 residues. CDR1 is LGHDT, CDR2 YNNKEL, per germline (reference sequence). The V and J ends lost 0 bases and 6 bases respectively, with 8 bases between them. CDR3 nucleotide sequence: TGTGCCAGCAGCCAAGAGGCAGGAAATGGCTACACCTTC. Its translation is CASSQEAGNGYTF.

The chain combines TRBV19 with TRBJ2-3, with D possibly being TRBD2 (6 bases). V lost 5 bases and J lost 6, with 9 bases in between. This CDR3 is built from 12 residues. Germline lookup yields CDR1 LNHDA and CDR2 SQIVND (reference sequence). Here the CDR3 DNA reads TGTGCCAGTAGTTTCGGAGGGGATACGCAGTATTTT. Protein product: CASSFGGDTQYF.

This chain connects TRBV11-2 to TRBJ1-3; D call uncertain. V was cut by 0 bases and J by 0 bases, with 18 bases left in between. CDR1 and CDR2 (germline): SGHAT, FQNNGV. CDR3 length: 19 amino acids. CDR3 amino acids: CASSLEPPPSWSSGNTIYF. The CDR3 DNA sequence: TGTGCCAGCAGCTTAGAGCCCCCCCCAAGCTGGAGCTCTGGAAACACCATATATTTT.

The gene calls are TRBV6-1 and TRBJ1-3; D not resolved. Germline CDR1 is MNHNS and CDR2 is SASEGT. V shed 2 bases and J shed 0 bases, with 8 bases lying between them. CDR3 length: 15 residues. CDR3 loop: CASSELRVSGNTIYF. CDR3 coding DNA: TGTGCCAGCAGTGAACTGAGGGTCTCTGGAAACACCATATATTTT.